This T cell receptor (beta chain) was captured in a study of blood T cell repertoires in COVID-19. Study information: Acute and convalescent COVID-19 specimens originated in the United States, Italy and Spain.

The sample holds one count of this clone. There are 14 residues in the CDR3. Germline values: CDR1 SGHNT, CDR2 YYREEE (reference sequence). V shed 3 bases, J shed 3 bases, and the junction held 5 bases outside the gene matches. This table comes from immunoSEQ multiplex PCR, and its TCRdb copy is limited to in-frame clones, with some not included. The table includes 250,000 to 350,000 clones, 65% to 85% detected once. V is TRBV5-4 and J is TRBJ2-7; TRBD2 aligns across 8 bases. The sequence was collected from a human donor with COVID-19, enrolled during active disease. The donor label of this sample is uncertain. Sequenced sample: peripheral blood. CDR3 residues: CASSSSGTSYEQYF. In nucleotides, the CDR3 is TGTGCCAGCAGCTCATCCGGGACTAGCTACGAGCAGTACTTC.